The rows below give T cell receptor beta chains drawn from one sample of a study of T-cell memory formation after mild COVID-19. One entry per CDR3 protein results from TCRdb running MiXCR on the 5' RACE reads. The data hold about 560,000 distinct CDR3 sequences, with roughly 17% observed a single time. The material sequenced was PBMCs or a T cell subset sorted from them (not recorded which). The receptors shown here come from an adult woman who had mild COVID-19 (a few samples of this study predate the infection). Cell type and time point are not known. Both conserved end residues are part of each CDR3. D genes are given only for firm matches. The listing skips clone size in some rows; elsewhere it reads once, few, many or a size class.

CDR3 DNA: TGTGCCAGCAGCCAAGAGGGGACCCAAGAGACCCAGTACTTC; CDR3 protein: CASSQEGTQETQYF; clone size: .; D gene: .; J gene: TRBJ2-5; V gene: TRBV7-9
CDR3 DNA: TGTGCCAGCAGCCGGAAGGCCGGGACAAACGAGCAGTACTTC; CDR3 protein: CASSRKAGTNEQYF; clone size: .; D gene: .; J gene: TRBJ2-7; V gene: TRBV5-5
CDR3 DNA: TGTGCCAGCAGGTACTTAGCGGGAGAGGTGCCGAATGAGCAGTTCTTC; CDR3 protein: CASRYLAGEVPNEQFF; clone size: .; D gene: TRBD2; J gene: TRBJ2-1; V gene: TRBV7-2
CDR3 DNA: TGTGCCAGCAGCTCCCGGGACAGATACACAGATACGCAGTATTTT; CDR3 protein: CASSSRDRYTDTQYF; clone size: .; D gene: TRBD1; J gene: TRBJ2-3; V gene: TRBV14
CDR3 DNA: TGTGCCAGCTCACCACTCCCCGGGGGTACTTATGGCTACACCTTC; CDR3 protein: CASSPLPGGTYGYTF; clone size: .; D gene: .; J gene: TRBJ1-2; V gene: TRBV18
CDR3 DNA: .; CDR3 protein: CASSVGQGIPALDVWGF; clone size: few; D gene: .; J gene: TRBJ2-7; V gene: TRBV5-5
CDR3 DNA: TGTGCCAGCAGCCCAGTTCGGGCGGCCGCGAACACCGGGGAGCTGTTTTTT; CDR3 protein: CASSPVRAAANTGELFF; clone size: few; D gene: .; J gene: TRBJ2-2; V gene: TRBV11-2
CDR3 DNA: TGTGCCAGTAGTATTGAGGCAGCTAACTATGGCTACACCTTC; CDR3 protein: CASSIEAANYGYTF; clone size: few; D gene: .; J gene: TRBJ1-2; V gene: TRBV19
CDR3 DNA: TGTGCCAGCAGCCCCCGACAGGGAAAAGGCAATGAGCAGTTCTTC; CDR3 protein: CASSPRQGKGNEQFF; clone size: few; D gene: TRBD1; J gene: TRBJ2-1; V gene: TRBV7-2
CDR3 DNA: TGTGCCAGCAGTTTAAGGAGAACCACTCTCCGAGAGACCCAGTACTTC; CDR3 protein: CASSLRRTTLRETQYF; clone size: .; D gene: .; J gene: TRBJ2-5; V gene: TRBV12-3/TRBV12-4
CDR3 DNA: TGTGCCAGCAGCCCTAGGGGTTGGGGGAACACTGAAGCTTTCTTT; CDR3 protein: CASSPRGWGNTEAFF; clone size: .; D gene: .; J gene: TRBJ1-1; V gene: TRBV6-5
CDR3 DNA: TGTGCCAGTACCCACGGCCTTGAAGCTTTCTTT; CDR3 protein: CASTHGLEAFF; clone size: .; D gene: .; J gene: TRBJ1-1; V gene: TRBV19
CDR3 DNA: TGTGCCAGCAGTGACCGGACGGCTACCTACGAGCAGTACTTC; CDR3 protein: CASSDRTATYEQYF; clone size: .; D gene: .; J gene: TRBJ2-7; V gene: TRBV25-1
CDR3 DNA: TGTGCCAGCTCACCAACCAACTTACAGGGGGCCGGGACTGAAGCTTTCTTT; CDR3 protein: CASSPTNLQGAGTEAFF; clone size: few; D gene: TRBD1; J gene: TRBJ1-1; V gene: TRBV18
CDR3 DNA: TGTGCCAGCAGCGCCGGGGGGGGCCGGAACACCATATATTTT; CDR3 protein: CASSAGGGRNTIYF; clone size: many; D gene: .; J gene: TRBJ1-3; V gene: TRBV12-3/TRBV12-4
CDR3 DNA: TGTGCCAGCTCACATAGGAGGTCCGAGCAGTACTTC; CDR3 protein: CASSHRRSEQYF; clone size: few; D gene: .; J gene: TRBJ2-7; V gene: TRBV18
CDR3 DNA: TGTGCCAGCAGTTTAGTTGCAGGTCAGCTCTACGAGCAGTACTTC; CDR3 protein: CASSLVAGQLYEQYF; clone size: .; D gene: .; J gene: TRBJ2-7; V gene: TRBV12-3/TRBV12-4
CDR3 DNA: TGTGCCAGCAGTGAATTAGGGACAGGGGCCGGGGAGCTGTTTTTT; CDR3 protein: CASSELGTGAGELFF; clone size: .; D gene: TRBD1; J gene: TRBJ2-2; V gene: TRBV25-1
CDR3 DNA: TGCGCCAGCAGTTATGTAACAGGGAGCTCCTACAATGAGCAGTTCTTC; CDR3 protein: CASSYVTGSSYNEQFF; clone size: .; D gene: .; J gene: TRBJ2-1; V gene: TRBV5-1
CDR3 DNA: TGTGCCAGCAGTCGACAGGGCGTGGAAGAAGCTTTCTTT; CDR3 protein: CASSRQGVEEAFF; clone size: few; D gene: TRBD1; J gene: TRBJ1-1; V gene: TRBV12-3/TRBV12-4
CDR3 DNA: TGCGCCAGCAGCTTGAGGGTCTCCACAGGGGGGAAATCCTATAATTCACCCCTCCACTTT; CDR3 protein: CASSLRVSTGGKSYNSPLHF; clone size: few; D gene: TRBD1; J gene: TRBJ1-6; V gene: TRBV5-1
CDR3 DNA: TGTGCCAGTAGTATAGATCCTAACTCCTACGAGCAGTACTTC; CDR3 protein: CASSIDPNSYEQYF; clone size: few; D gene: .; J gene: TRBJ2-7; V gene: TRBV19
CDR3 DNA: TGTGCCAGCAGTTTCACCCAGGGTCAGCCCCAGCATTTT; CDR3 protein: CASSFTQGQPQHF; clone size: .; D gene: .; J gene: TRBJ1-5; V gene: TRBV12-3/TRBV12-4
CDR3 DNA: TGCGCCAGCAGCGCAGGGGGCTCCGGGGCCAACGTCCTGACTTTC; CDR3 protein: CASSAGGSGANVLTF; clone size: .; D gene: TRBD1; J gene: TRBJ2-6; V gene: TRBV5-1
CDR3 DNA: TGTGCCAGCAGCTTAGTTGGACAGCGTAGCAATCAGCCCCAGCATTTT; CDR3 protein: CASSLVGQRSNQPQHF; clone size: few; D gene: .; J gene: TRBJ1-5; V gene: TRBV7-8
CDR3 DNA: TGTGCCAGCAGCTTTTGGGACAGAGATTCACCCCTCCACTTT; CDR3 protein: CASSFWDRDSPLHF; clone size: .; D gene: TRBD1; J gene: TRBJ1-6; V gene: TRBV11-2
CDR3 DNA: TGTGCCAGCAGCCCCCAGGGGAACAATGAGCAGTTCTTC; CDR3 protein: CASSPQGNNEQFF; clone size: .; D gene: .; J gene: TRBJ2-1; V gene: TRBV5-4
CDR3 DNA: TGTGCCAGCAGCTTAGGCCCGGTAGAGACCCAGTACTTC; CDR3 protein: CASSLGPVETQYF; clone size: .; D gene: .; J gene: TRBJ2-5; V gene: TRBV7-6
CDR3 DNA: TGTGCCTGGAGCCGACAGGATCAGCCCCAGCATTTT; CDR3 protein: CAWSRQDQPQHF; clone size: .; D gene: .; J gene: TRBJ1-5; V gene: TRBV30
CDR3 DNA: TGCGCCAGCAGCCAAGAGGGTGTTGGCAATCAGCCCCAGCATTTT; CDR3 protein: CASSQEGVGNQPQHF; clone size: few; D gene: .; J gene: TRBJ1-5; V gene: TRBV4-3
CDR3 DNA: TGTGCCAGCAGCTTTGGAGGGGCCTCCTACGAGCAGTACTTC; CDR3 protein: CASSFGGASYEQYF; clone size: .; D gene: .; J gene: TRBJ2-7; V gene: TRBV5-4
CDR3 DNA: TGCAGTGCTAGAGGGGCTAGCGGGGGGTCTTACAATGAGCAGTTCTTC; CDR3 protein: CSARGASGGSYNEQFF; clone size: once; D gene: TRBD2; J gene: TRBJ2-1; V gene: TRBV20-1
CDR3 DNA: TGTGCCAGCAGTTACAATGGACGGGGCTACGAGCAGTACTTC; CDR3 protein: CASSYNGRGYEQYF; clone size: .; D gene: .; J gene: TRBJ2-7; V gene: TRBV6-2/TRBV6-3
CDR3 DNA: TGTGCCAGCCTGGGAACCCCCTACGAGCAGTACTTC; CDR3 protein: CASLGTPYEQYF; clone size: many; D gene: .; J gene: TRBJ2-7; V gene: TRBV6-6
CDR3 DNA: TGTGCCAGCAGTCCGGGGGGACTAGCGGGGCGCACAGATACGCAGTATTTT; CDR3 protein: CASSPGGLAGRTDTQYF; clone size: .; D gene: TRBD2; J gene: TRBJ2-3; V gene: TRBV12-3/TRBV12-4
CDR3 DNA: TGTGCCAGCAGCCGTCGACAGGGCTACGAGCAGTACTTC; CDR3 protein: CASSRRQGYEQYF; clone size: .; D gene: TRBD1; J gene: TRBJ2-7; V gene: TRBV7-2
CDR3 DNA: TGTGCCAGCAGCGTATCCGGGCCCTCCTACAATGAGCAGTTCTTC; CDR3 protein: CASSVSGPSYNEQFF; clone size: many; D gene: .; J gene: TRBJ2-1; V gene: TRBV9
CDR3 DNA: TGCGCCAGCAGCCATTTGACGGGGGCGCTTTACGAGCAGTACTTC; CDR3 protein: CASSHLTGALYEQYF; clone size: few; D gene: .; J gene: TRBJ2-7; V gene: TRBV4-1
CDR3 DNA: TGCAGTGCTAGATCGGGGACAGGGGGCTATGGCTACACCTTC; CDR3 protein: CSARSGTGGYGYTF; clone size: .; D gene: TRBD1; J gene: TRBJ1-2; V gene: TRBV20-1
CDR3 DNA: TGTGCCAGCAGTTCGACAGGGGGGGCGTACAATGAGCAGTTCTTC; CDR3 protein: CASSSTGGAYNEQFF; clone size: few; D gene: TRBD1; J gene: TRBJ2-1; V gene: TRBV6-2/TRBV6-3
CDR3 DNA: TGTGCCAGCAGTTTGATTCTAGGCTACGAGCAGTACTTC; CDR3 protein: CASSLILGYEQYF; clone size: .; D gene: .; J gene: TRBJ2-7; V gene: TRBV12-3/TRBV12-4
CDR3 DNA: TGTGCCACCAGCAGAGATTTGGGGCAGGGGCCCCTCAATGAGCAGTTCTTC; CDR3 protein: CATSRDLGQGPLNEQFF; clone size: few; D gene: .; J gene: TRBJ2-1; V gene: TRBV15
CDR3 DNA: TGTGCCATCAGTAGCCCCACTTATGAGCAGTTCTTC; CDR3 protein: CAISSPTYEQFF; clone size: .; D gene: .; J gene: TRBJ2-1; V gene: TRBV10-3
CDR3 DNA: TGTGCCAGCAGTCCCGGTCCCGCGAAGTTCTTC; CDR3 protein: CASSPGPAKFF; clone size: .; D gene: .; J gene: TRBJ2-1; V gene: TRBV12-3/TRBV12-4
CDR3 DNA: TGCAGCGTGAATACAGGGGGCAAAACCGGGGAGCTGTTTTTT; CDR3 protein: CSVNTGGKTGELFF; clone size: few; D gene: TRBD1; J gene: TRBJ2-2; V gene: TRBV29-1
CDR3 DNA: TGTGCCAGCAACAGGGTTAGGAGCTACAATGAGCAGTTCTTC; CDR3 protein: CASNRVRSYNEQFF; clone size: .; D gene: .; J gene: TRBJ2-1; V gene: TRBV6-2/TRBV6-3
CDR3 DNA: TGCGCCAGCAGCGCCCCGGGGGCAGAGACCCAGTACTTC; CDR3 protein: CASSAPGAETQYF; clone size: .; D gene: .; J gene: TRBJ2-5; V gene: TRBV5-1
CDR3 DNA: TGTGCCACCAGCAGAGCCGGGAGCTCCTACGAGCAGTACTTC; CDR3 protein: CATSRAGSSYEQYF; clone size: .; D gene: .; J gene: TRBJ2-7; V gene: TRBV15
CDR3 DNA: TGTGCCAGCAGCCAAAGGACTAGCGGGAGTACAGATACGCAGTATTTT; CDR3 protein: CASSQRTSGSTDTQYF; clone size: .; D gene: TRBD2; J gene: TRBJ2-3; V gene: TRBV5-4
CDR3 DNA: TGTGCCAGCAGCCCCCGGACCCAATCTGGAAACACCATATATTTT; CDR3 protein: CASSPRTQSGNTIYF; clone size: few; D gene: .; J gene: TRBJ1-3; V gene: TRBV11-3
CDR3 DNA: TGTGCCAGCAGTTACCAGGGACTCCGGGAGCAGTACTTC; CDR3 protein: CASSYQGLREQYF; clone size: .; D gene: .; J gene: TRBJ2-7; V gene: TRBV6-2/TRBV6-3
CDR3 DNA: TGTGCCAGCAGCTCACCGTCGTTCGGCGAGATCTCTGGAAACACCATATATTTT; CDR3 protein: CASSSPSFGEISGNTIYF; clone size: .; D gene: .; J gene: TRBJ1-3; V gene: TRBV7-9